A selection of T cell receptor beta chains follows, all from one sample in a study of T cell responses to AZD1222 COVID-19 vaccine. Sequencing used immunoSEQ multiplex PCR; TCRdb keeps in-frame clones, though not all of them. The sample consists of about 150,000 clones, 90% of them appearing once. Here the sequenced sample was peripheral blood, taken 28 days after the second AZD1222 dose. These receptor sequences come from an adult who received the AZD1222 COVID-19 vaccine. Each CDR3 is given with its conserved first and last residue. Each record gives: clone size, V gene, D gene, J gene, CDR3 DNA, CDR3 protein. D genes are given only for firm matches. Not all rows give a size; the values are once, few, many and, for expanded clones, a class.

clone size: -
V gene: TRBV6-5
D gene: -
J gene: TRBJ2-1
CDR3 DNA: TGTGCCAGCAGTTACCAGGGCAGCGGTCAGAATGAGCAGTTCTTC
CDR3 protein: CASSYQGSGQNEQFF

clone size: -
V gene: TRBV20-1
D gene: -
J gene: TRBJ2-1
CDR3 DNA: TGTCCAGACTCCTACAATGAGCAGTTCTTC
CDR3 protein: CPDSYNEQFF

clone size: -
V gene: TRBV6-5
D gene: TRBD1
J gene: TRBJ1-5
CDR3 DNA: TGTGCCAGCAGGGGGACAGGGTTTCAGCCCCAGCATTTT
CDR3 protein: CASRGTGFQPQHF

clone size: once
V gene: TRBV28
D gene: -
J gene: TRBJ1-6
CDR3 DNA: TGTGCCAGCAGTTTATCTCCGGGACGGAAGAATTCACCCCTCCACTTT
CDR3 protein: CASSLSPGRKNSPLHF

clone size: few
V gene: TRBV6-6
D gene: TRBD1
J gene: TRBJ1-2
CDR3 DNA: TGTGCCAGCAGTTATCAGGGGGGCGTTGGCTACACCTTC
CDR3 protein: CASSYQGGVGYTF

clone size: -
V gene: TRBV21-1
D gene: -
J gene: TRBJ2-7
CDR3 DNA: TGTGCCAGCAGCAAACCGCCTGGGGACCGGGGGGGATACGAGCAGTACTTC
CDR3 protein: CASSKPPGDRGGYEQYF

clone size: -
V gene: TRBV6-5
D gene: TRBD1
J gene: TRBJ2-3
CDR3 DNA: TGTGCCAGCAGATCGGGACAGTACACAGATACGCAGTATTTT
CDR3 protein: CASRSGQYTDTQYF

clone size: -
V gene: TRBV4-3
D gene: -
J gene: TRBJ1-2
CDR3 DNA: TGCGCCAGCAGCCAAGATAGGGGAAAGGGAAGCTACACCTTC
CDR3 protein: CASSQDRGKGSYTF

clone size: -
V gene: TRBV7-2
D gene: -
J gene: TRBJ2-5
CDR3 DNA: TGTGCCAGCAGCTTAAGCAGAGTCCAAGAGACCCAGTACTTC
CDR3 protein: CASSLSRVQETQYF

clone size: -
V gene: TRBV7-6
D gene: -
J gene: TRBJ2-2
CDR3 DNA: TGTGCCAGCAGCTTAGATGAGCTAATCACCGGGGAGCTGTTTTTT
CDR3 protein: CASSLDELITGELFF

clone size: -
V gene: TRBV2
D gene: -
J gene: TRBJ1-4
CDR3 DNA: TGTGCCAGCAGAATAAATGAAAAACTGTTTTTT
CDR3 protein: CASRINEKLFF

clone size: many
V gene: TRBV9
D gene: TRBD1
J gene: TRBJ2-5
CDR3 DNA: TGTGCCAGCGGAACGGGACAGGCCATACAAGAGACCCAGTACTTC
CDR3 protein: CASGTGQAIQETQYF

clone size: -
V gene: TRBV7-3
D gene: -
J gene: TRBJ1-2
CDR3 DNA: TGTGCCAGCAGCGGTCGGGTCGGGATAGGCGGGACATACTGGACGCGTGGCTACACCTTC
CDR3 protein: CASSGRVGIGGTYWTRGYTF

clone size: -
V gene: TRBV27
D gene: -
J gene: TRBJ1-5
CDR3 DNA: TGTGCCAGCAGTTTATTGGGTCAGCCCCAGCATTTT
CDR3 protein: CASSLLGQPQHF

clone size: -
V gene: TRBV5-1
D gene: TRBD1
J gene: TRBJ1-2
CDR3 DNA: TGCGCCAGCAGCTTGGGGACAGGTGTGAACTATGGCTACACCTTC
CDR3 protein: CASSLGTGVNYGYTF

clone size: -
V gene: TRBV7-9
D gene: -
J gene: TRBJ1-2
CDR3 DNA: TGTGCCAGCAGCCCCTGGGTTAGTAGCTATGGCTACACCTTC
CDR3 protein: CASSPWVSSYGYTF

clone size: -
V gene: TRBV11-2
D gene: TRBD1
J gene: TRBJ1-6
CDR3 DNA: TGTGCCAGCAGCCGTGAGGGACAGGGGCCCCTCCACTTT
CDR3 protein: CASSREGQGPLHF

clone size: -
V gene: TRBV5-4
D gene: -
J gene: TRBJ1-2
CDR3 DNA: TGTGCCAGCAGCTTGCCGACCCGGGGGCGGACCTTC
CDR3 protein: CASSLPTRGRTF

clone size: -
V gene: TRBV20-1
D gene: TRBD2
J gene: TRBJ2-7
CDR3 DNA: TGCAGTGCTAGTATCCCTAGCGGCGCCTACGAGCAGTACTTC
CDR3 protein: CSASIPSGAYEQYF

clone size: -
V gene: TRBV5-4
D gene: -
J gene: TRBJ1-1
CDR3 DNA: TGTGCCAGCAGCTTGGGAATGAGGACTGAAGCTTTCTTT
CDR3 protein: CASSLGMRTEAFF

clone size: -
V gene: TRBV25-1
D gene: TRBD1
J gene: TRBJ1-2
CDR3 DNA: TGTGCCAGCAGCCGACAGGGGAGGTTCTATGGCTACACCTTC
CDR3 protein: CASSRQGRFYGYTF

clone size: once
V gene: TRBV7-2
D gene: TRBD1
J gene: TRBJ2-1
CDR3 DNA: TGTGCCAGCAGCCCCCAAGGGGGCCCCTTCTACAATGAGCAGTTCTTC
CDR3 protein: CASSPQGGPFYNEQFF